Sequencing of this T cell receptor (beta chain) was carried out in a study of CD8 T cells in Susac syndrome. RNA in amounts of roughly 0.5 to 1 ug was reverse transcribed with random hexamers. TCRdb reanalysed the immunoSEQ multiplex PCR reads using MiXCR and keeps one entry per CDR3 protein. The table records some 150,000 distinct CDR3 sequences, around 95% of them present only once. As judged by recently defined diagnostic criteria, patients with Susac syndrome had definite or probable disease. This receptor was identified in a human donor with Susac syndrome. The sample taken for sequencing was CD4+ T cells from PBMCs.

The CDR3 loop is CASSHRLADYEQYF. The CDR3 DNA is TGCGCCAGCAGCCACAGACTAGCGGACTACGAGCAGTACTTC. This sequence joins TRBV4-3 and TRBJ2-7; 9 bases agree with TRBD2. Trimming took 3 bases from V and 3 from J; bases not matched to a gene: 3. Germline V CDR1 and CDR2: LGHNA, YSLEER. The CDR3 extends over 14 amino acids.